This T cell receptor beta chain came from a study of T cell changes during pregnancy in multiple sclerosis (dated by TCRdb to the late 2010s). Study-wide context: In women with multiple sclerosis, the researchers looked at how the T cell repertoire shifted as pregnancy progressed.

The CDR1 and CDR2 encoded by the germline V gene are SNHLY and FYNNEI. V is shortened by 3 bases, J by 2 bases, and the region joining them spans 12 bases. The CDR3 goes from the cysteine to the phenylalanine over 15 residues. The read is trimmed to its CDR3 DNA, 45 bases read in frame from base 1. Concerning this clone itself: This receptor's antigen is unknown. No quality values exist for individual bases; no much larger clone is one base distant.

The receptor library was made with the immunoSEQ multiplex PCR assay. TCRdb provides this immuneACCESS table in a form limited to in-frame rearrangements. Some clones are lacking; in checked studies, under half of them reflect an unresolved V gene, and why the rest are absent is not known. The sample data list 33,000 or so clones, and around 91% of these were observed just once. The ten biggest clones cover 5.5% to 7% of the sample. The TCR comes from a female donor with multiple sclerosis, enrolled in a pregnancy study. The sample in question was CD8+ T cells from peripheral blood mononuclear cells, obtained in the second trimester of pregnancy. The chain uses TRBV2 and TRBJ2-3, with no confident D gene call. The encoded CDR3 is CASSEAWRNTDTQYF. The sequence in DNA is TGTGCCAGCAGTGAGGCTTGGCGGAACACAGATACGCAGTATTTT.